This paragraph covers one T cell receptor beta chain sequence. The antigen remains unidentified. These data originate in a study of post-analysis software for immune sequencing data. Study in general: Included among the disease courses, which were recorded for the cohort, were relapsing-remitting, secondary progressive and progressive-relapsing multiple sclerosis.

Trimming took 4 bases from V and 4 from J, leaving 8 bases between them. This CDR3 spans 13 amino acids. Germline loops: CDR1 SEHNR, CDR2 FQNEAQ (reference sequence). Broader study findings: The study found significantly lower normalized Chao1 diversity in multiple sclerosis patients than in controls. Five or six TRBV segments (TRBV5-6, TRBV5-1 and TRBV20-1 among them) occurred more frequently in patients than in controls.

Prepared TCR beta cDNA libraries contained unique molecular identifiers. TCRdb processed the PCR reads anew with MiXCR; each CDR3 protein has one entry. Here the sample spans about 160,000 distinct CDR3 sequences, around 36% being singletons. The J gene is TRBJ2-1, the V gene TRBV7-9; unclear D gene. This TCR came from a girl between 5 and 17 years old with multiple sclerosis. This specimen consisted of blood, obtained after autologous hematopoietic stem cell transplantation. CDR3 loop: CASSWAEYNEQFF. The CDR3 region has the DNA TGTGCCAGCAGCTGGGCGGAATACAATGAGCAGTTCTTC.